This TCR beta chain came from a study of naive and memory T cell subsets. Both TRBC1 and TRBC2 were covered by a beta constant-region primer of two equimolar oligonucleotides. Four rounds of PCR amplified the ligated cDNA using nested alpha and beta constant-region primers plus SP2. Ligation attached a single-stranded oligonucleotide with a 12-nucleotide UMI and the SP2 primer to the cDNA 3' end. In TCRdb, the UMI-ligation and nested PCR reads were re-called with MiXCR into one record per CDR3 protein. The table has approximately 20,000 distinct CDR3 sequences, 7% to 9% seen once; the top ten hold about a fifth. The CDR3 has 14 amino acids. Germline CDR1 SEHNR, CDR2 FQNEAQ (reference sequence). Deletions cut 8 bases from V and 1 base from J, with 9 bases between. General study points: The power law exponent of TCR abundance differed between naive and memory cells.

This clonotype was seen a handful of times. Its cognate antigen is unknown. The sample consisted of central memory CD8+ T cells from blood. V gene TRBV7-9 combines with J gene TRBJ2-6; D not resolved. The sequence was obtained from a human donor in good health. CDR3 nucleotide sequence: TGTGCCAGCGGGATGGAGTCTGGGGCCAACGTCCTGACTTTC. Its protein is CASGMESGANVLTF. Together with reference TRBV7-9 and TRBJ2-6, the CDR3 gives the full variable domain: DTGVSQNPRHKITKRGQNVTFRCDPISEHNRLYWYRQTLGQGPEFLTYFQNEAQLEKSRLLSDRFSAERPKGSFSTLEIQRTEQGDSAMYLCASGMESGANVLTFGAGSRLTVL.